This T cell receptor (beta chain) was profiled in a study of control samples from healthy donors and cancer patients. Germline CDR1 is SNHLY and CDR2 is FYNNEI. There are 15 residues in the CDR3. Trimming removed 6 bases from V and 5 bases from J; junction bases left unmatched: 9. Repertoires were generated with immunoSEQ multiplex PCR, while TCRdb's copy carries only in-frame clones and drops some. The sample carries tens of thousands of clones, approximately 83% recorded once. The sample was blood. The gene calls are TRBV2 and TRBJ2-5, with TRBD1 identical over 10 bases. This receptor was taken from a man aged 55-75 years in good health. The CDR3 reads CASSYGTGVRETQYF. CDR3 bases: TGTGCCAGCAGCTACGGGACAGGGGTCAGGGAGACCCAGTACTTC.